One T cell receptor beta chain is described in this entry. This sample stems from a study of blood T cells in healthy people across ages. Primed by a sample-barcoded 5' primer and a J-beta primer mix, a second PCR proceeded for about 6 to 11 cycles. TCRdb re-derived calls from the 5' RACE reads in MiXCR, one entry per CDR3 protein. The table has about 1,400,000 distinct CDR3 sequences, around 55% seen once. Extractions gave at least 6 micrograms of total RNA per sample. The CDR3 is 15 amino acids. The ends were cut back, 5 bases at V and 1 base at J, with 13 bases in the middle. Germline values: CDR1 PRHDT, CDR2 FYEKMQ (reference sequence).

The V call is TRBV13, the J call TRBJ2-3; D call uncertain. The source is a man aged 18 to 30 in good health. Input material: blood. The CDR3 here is CASSPLKVGTDTQYF. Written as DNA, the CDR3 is TGTGCCAGCAGCCCCCTGAAGGTGGGCACAGATACGCAGTATTTT.